This T cell receptor beta chain was obtained from a study of identifying expanded T cells in peripheral blood. This clone was found a few times. The germline V gene encodes CDR1 MDHEN and CDR2 SYDVKM. CDR3 length: 16 residues. V dropped 10 bases and J dropped 0 bases, with 16 bases sitting between them. Measured with immunoSEQ multiplex PCR; TCRdb has only the in-frame clones, and not every one. This sample yields about 100,000 clones, of which around nine tenths are seen a single time; roughly 3.9% belongs to the top ten. The receptor's source is a person between 18 and 70 years old in good health. The sequencing sample was made of blood. The gene calls are TRBV28 and TRBJ2-6; tentative D call: TRBD2 (6 bases). The CDR3, as DNA: TGTGCCACCGTTCGCGGCGGGGTCTCTGGGGCCAACGTCCTGACTTTC. It translates to CATVRGGVSGANVLTF.